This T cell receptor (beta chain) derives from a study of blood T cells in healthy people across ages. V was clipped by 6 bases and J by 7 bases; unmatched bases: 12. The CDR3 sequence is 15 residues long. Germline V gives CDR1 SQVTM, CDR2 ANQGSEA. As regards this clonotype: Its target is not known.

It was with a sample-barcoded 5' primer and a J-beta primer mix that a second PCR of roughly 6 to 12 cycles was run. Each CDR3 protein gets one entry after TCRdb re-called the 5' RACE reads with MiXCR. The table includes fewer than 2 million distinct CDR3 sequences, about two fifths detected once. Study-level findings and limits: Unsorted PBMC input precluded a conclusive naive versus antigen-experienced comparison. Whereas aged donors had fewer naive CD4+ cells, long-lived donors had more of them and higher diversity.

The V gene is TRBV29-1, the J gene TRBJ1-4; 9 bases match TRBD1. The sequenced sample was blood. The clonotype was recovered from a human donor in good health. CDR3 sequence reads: CSVTPDRGDGEKLFF. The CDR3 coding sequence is TGCAGCGTGACCCCGGACAGGGGAGATGGTGAAAAACTGTTTTTT.